The rows below give T cell receptor beta chains drawn from one sample of a study of metastatic and nonmetastatic thyroid tumors. TCRdb re-called clones via MiXCR from the PCR reads. The table lists 26,000 or so clones, roughly 15% of them singletons. The specimen sequenced was blood. Receptors were obtained from a male donor with papillary thyroid cancer or a benign thyroid nodule (not recorded which). Some clones in this sample may be carry-over from other donors' samples. Each CDR3 is given with its conserved first and last residue. The order of the fields is clone size, D gene, J gene, V gene, CDR3 DNA, CDR3 protein. A D gene is named only where the DNA matches it firmly. Rows give clone size only sometimes, using once, few, many, or a class for an expanded clone.

many	.	TRBJ2-7	TRBV2	TGTGCCAGCAGTGGACAGTTTGTAAGGCAGTACTTC	CASSGQFVRQYF
many	TRBD2	TRBJ2-1	TRBV20-1	TGCAGTGCTAGAGATGCTTGGGCGGGAGAGAGGGACAATGAGCAGTTCTTC	CSARDAWAGERDNEQFF
.	.	TRBJ1-2	TRBV6-2/TRBV6-3	TGTGCCAGCAATCGGATGGGGGACGGCTACACCTTC	CASNRMGDGYTF
many	TRBD1	TRBJ2-7	TRBV19	TGTGCCAGTAGTCACTACCGGGACAGGGAATTTGGGGAGCAGTACTTC	CASSHYRDREFGEQYF
many	.	TRBJ2-3	TRBV2	TGTGCCAGCAGTGAAAATCGGCAGGGGGGAGCAGATACGCAGTATTTT	CASSENRQGGADTQYF
many	.	TRBJ2-7	TRBV14	TGTGCCAGCAGCCAAGTCTCGGTCGAGCAGTACTTC	CASSQVSVEQYF
many	.	TRBJ2-3	TRBV6-1	TGTGCCAGCAGGGACGGACCATTCAGTTATACGCAGTATTTT	CASRDGPFSYTQYF
many	TRBD2	TRBJ2-1	TRBV29-1	TGCAGCGTTGCGGCCGGGTTAGCGGGACTGTACAATGAGCAGTTCTTC	CSVAAGLAGLYNEQFF
.	TRBD1	TRBJ1-1	TRBV2	TGTGCCAGCAGTGCCCCGGGACAGGGAAGCCCTGAAGCTTTCTTT	CASSAPGQGSPEAFF
many	.	TRBJ2-4	TRBV5-1	TGCGCCAGCAGCTTGGCCGGCCGCTCGGGGGACATTCAGTACTTC	CASSLAGRSGDIQYF
many	.	TRBJ1-1	TRBV3-1	TGTGCCAGCAGCCAGAATCGGGAAGCTTTCTTT	CASSQNREAFF
many	.	TRBJ2-1	TRBV25-1	TGTGCCAGCAGTGAATTCGGGCAGAACAATGAGCAGTTCTTC	CASSEFGQNNEQFF
many	.	TRBJ1-4	TRBV28	TGTGCCAGCAGACGTCAGGGAGTCCCAAATGAAAAACTGTTTTTT	CASRRQGVPNEKLFF